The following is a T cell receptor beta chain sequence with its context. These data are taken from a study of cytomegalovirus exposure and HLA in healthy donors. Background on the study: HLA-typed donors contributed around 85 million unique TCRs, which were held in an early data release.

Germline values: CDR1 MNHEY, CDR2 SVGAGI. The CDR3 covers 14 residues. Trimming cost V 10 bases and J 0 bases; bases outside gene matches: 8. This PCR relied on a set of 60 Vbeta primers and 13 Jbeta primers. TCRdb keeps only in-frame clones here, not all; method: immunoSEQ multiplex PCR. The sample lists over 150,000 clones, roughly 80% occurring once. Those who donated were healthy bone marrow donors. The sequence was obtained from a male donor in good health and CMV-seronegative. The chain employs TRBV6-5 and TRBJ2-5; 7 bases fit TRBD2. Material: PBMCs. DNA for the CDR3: TGTGCCACTGGGAGGGCTATCTACCAAGAGACCCAGTACTTC. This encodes CATGRAIYQETQYF.